This T cell receptor (beta chain) was found in a study of blood T cell repertoires in COVID-19. Overall study: Samples taken during acute and convalescent COVID-19 were collected in the United States, Italy and Spain. PBMCs, B-cell-depleted T cells, or T cells were the source of the cDNA or gDNA that made up the material.

Original handling: For nucleated cells, counts were estimated from reference gene primer amplification. Generated by immunoSEQ multiplex PCR, the TCRdb table keeps only in-frame clones and is missing some. That table is the source of V, J and clone size, and D and trimming were worked out from the DNA. This sample has a few hundred thousand clones, with around 84% found just once. From germline, CDR1 is SGDLS and CDR2 YYNGEE. The V segment lost 3 bases and the J segment 8 bases; nucleotides outside the gene matches: 7. This CDR3 has 16 residues. The sequence was collected from a man in his 60s with acute or convalescent COVID-19. The chain is built from TRBV9 and TRBJ2-1; 14 nucleotides match TRBD2. Sequencing was done on a sample of peripheral blood. CDR3 sequence reads: CASSAAGLAGEYEQFF. DNA for the CDR3: TGTGCCAGCAGCGCCGCGGGACTAGCGGGAGAGTATGAGCAGTTCTTC.